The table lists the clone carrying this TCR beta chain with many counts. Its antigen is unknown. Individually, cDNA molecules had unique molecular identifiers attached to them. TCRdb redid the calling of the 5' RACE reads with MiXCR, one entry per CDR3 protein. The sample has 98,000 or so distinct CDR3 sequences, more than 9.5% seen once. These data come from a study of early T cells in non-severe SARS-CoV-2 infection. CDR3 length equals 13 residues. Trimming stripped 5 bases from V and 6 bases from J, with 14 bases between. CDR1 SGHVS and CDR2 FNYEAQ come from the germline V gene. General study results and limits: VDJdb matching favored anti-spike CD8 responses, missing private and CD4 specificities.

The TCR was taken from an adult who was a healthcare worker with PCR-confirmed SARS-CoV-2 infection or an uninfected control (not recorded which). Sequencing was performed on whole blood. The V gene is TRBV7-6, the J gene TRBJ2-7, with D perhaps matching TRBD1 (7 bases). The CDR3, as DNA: TGTGCCAGCAGCCGGTCAGGGGGGTTCGAGCAGTACTTC. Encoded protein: CASSRSGGFEQYF.